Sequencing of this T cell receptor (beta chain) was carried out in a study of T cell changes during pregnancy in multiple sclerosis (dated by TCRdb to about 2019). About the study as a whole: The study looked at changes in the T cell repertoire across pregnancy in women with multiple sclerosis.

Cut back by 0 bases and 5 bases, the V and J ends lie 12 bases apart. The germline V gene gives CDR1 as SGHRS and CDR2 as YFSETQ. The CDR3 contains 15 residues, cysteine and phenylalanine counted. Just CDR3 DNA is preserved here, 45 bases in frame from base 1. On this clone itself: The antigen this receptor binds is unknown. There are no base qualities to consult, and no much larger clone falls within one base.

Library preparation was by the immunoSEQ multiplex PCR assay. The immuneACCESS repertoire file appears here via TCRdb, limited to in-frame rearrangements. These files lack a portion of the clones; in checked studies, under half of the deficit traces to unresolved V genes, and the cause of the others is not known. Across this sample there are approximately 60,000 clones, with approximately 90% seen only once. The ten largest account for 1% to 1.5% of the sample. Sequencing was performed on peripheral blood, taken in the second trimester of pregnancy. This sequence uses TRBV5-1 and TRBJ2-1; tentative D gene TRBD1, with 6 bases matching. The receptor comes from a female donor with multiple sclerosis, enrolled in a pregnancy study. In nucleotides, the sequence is TGCGCCAGCAGCTTGGGGGGCAGGGGTAACAATGAGCAGTTCTTC. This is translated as CASSLGGRGNNEQFF.